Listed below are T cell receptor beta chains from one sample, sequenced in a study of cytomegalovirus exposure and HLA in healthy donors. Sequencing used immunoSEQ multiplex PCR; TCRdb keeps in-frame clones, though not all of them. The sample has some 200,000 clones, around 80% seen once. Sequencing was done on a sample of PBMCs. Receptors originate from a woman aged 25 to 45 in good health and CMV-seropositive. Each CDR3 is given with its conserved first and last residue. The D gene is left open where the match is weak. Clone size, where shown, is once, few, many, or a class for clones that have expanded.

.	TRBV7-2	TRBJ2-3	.	TGTGCCAGCAGCTTAAATCGGGTCACAGATACGCAGTATTTT	CASSLNRVTDTQYF
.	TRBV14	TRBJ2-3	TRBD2	TGTGCCAGCAGCCAAACTAGCGGGGGGGCAGATACGCAGTATTTT	CASSQTSGGADTQYF
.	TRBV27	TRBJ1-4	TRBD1	TGTGCCAGCAGTTTTGGACAGGCAAATGAAAAACTGTTTTTT	CASSFGQANEKLFF
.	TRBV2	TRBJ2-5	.	TGTGCCAGCAAGGGGCCTCTCTCCGGAGAGACCCAGTACTTC	CASKGPLSGETQYF
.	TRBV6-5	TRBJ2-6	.	TGTGCCACCGAGCAGCGCTCTGGGGCCAACGTCCTGACTTTC	CATEQRSGANVLTF
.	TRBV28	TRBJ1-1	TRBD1	TGTGCCAGCAGTTTAGGGGCGGAACAGGGGGCCGCTTTCTTT	CASSLGAEQGAAFF
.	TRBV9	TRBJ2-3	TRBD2	TGTGCCAGCAGCGTAGGGACTAGCGGATACACAGATACGCAGTATTTT	CASSVGTSGYTDTQYF
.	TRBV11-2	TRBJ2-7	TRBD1	TGTGCCAGCAGCTTAGGACAGGGGGTAGACGAGCAGTACTTC	CASSLGQGVDEQYF
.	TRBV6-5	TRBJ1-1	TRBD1	TGTGCCAGCAGTGCCACGGACAGGGTTAGCACTGAAGCTTTCTTT	CASSATDRVSTEAFF
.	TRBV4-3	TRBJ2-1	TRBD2	TGCGCCAGCAGCCCGACTAGCGGCTACAATGAGCAGTTCTTC	CASSPTSGYNEQFF
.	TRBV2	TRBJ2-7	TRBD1	TGTGCCAGCAGTGCACAGGGGGATTCCTACGAGCAGTACTTC	CASSAQGDSYEQYF
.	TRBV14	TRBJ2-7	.	TGTGCCAGCAGCCACGTACTATTCTCCTACGAGCAGTACTTC	CASSHVLFSYEQYF
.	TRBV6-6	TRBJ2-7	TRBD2	TGTGCCAGCAGGCAAGCGGGGGACTCCTACGAGCAGTACTTC	CASRQAGDSYEQYF
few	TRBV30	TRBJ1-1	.	TGTGCCTGGAGTCCGCTCTTACAGGGTCAAATATTGGTCACTGAAGCTTTCTTT	CAWSPLLQGQILVTEAFF
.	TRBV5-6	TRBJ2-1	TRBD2	TGTGCCAGCAGCCGACTAGCGGGAGAGCTCTACAATGAGCAGTTCTTC	CASSRLAGELYNEQFF
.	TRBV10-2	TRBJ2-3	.	TGCGCCAGCAGTGCAACTAGCACAGATACGCAGTATTTT	CASSATSTDTQYF
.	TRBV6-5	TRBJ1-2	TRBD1	TGTGCCAGCAGTTTACGACAGGGTAATAACTATGGCTACACCTTC	CASSLRQGNNYGYTF
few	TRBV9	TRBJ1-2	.	TGTGCCAGCAGCCCCCAATCGACTTCCTATGGCTACACCTTC	CASSPQSTSYGYTF
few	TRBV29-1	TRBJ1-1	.	TGCAGCGCCTCCGCGGGGACTGCCCAGGGTGAAGCTTTCTTT	CSASAGTAQGEAFF
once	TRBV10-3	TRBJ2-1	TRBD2	TGTGCCATCAGTTTTAGCGGGACCCTTTTAAATGAGCAGTTCTTC	CAISFSGTLLNEQFF
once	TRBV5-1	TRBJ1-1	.	TGCGCCAGCAGCTTTCCGGGACAGAACACTGAAGCTTTCTTT	CASSFPGQNTEAFF
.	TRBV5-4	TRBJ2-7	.	TGTGCCAGCAGCTTGGGGCTGGGGCTATGGGCCTACGAGCAGTACTTC	CASSLGLGLWAYEQYF
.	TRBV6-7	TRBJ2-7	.	TGTGCCAGCAGCGCCGAACCGACAGACTCCTACGAGCAGTACTTC	CASSAEPTDSYEQYF
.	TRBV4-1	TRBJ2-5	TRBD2	TGCGCCAGCAGCCCTGGACTAGCGGCTGCACAAGAGACCCAGTACTTC	CASSPGLAAAQETQYF
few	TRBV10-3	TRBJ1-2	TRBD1	TGTGCCATCAGGGGTCAGGGGGCCGGTGGCTACACCTTC	CAIRGQGAGGYTF
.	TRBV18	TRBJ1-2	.	TGTGCCAGCTCACCCCGCCCACAGGGACACGAACTAAATGGCTACACCTTC	CASSPRPQGHELNGYTF
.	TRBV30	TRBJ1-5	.	TGTGCCTGGAGCACACAGGGAAATCAGCCCCAGCATTTT	CAWSTQGNQPQHF
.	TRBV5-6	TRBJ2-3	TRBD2	TGTGCCAGCAGCTTGGAAAGAGTTAGCGGGAGGCCAGATACGCAGTATTTT	CASSLERVSGRPDTQYF
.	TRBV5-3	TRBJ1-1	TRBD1	TGTGCCGCATGGGCAGGGGGAAGCACTGAAGCTTTCTTT	CAAWAGGSTEAFF
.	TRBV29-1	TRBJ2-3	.	TGCAGCGTTGAAGATCAGGGCCACACAGATACGCAGTATTTT	CSVEDQGHTDTQYF
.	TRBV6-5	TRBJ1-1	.	TGTGCCAGCACCCAATTAGGGGGGAACACTGAAGCTTTCTTT	CASTQLGGNTEAFF
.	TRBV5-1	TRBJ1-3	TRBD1	TGCGCCAGCAGCGTCCGACAGGGGGCGTCCGGAAACACCATATATTTT	CASSVRQGASGNTIYF
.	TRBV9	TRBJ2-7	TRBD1	TGTGCCAGCAGCCTAAGAGAGGGGGACAGCCACTACGAGCAGTACTTC	CASSLREGDSHYEQYF
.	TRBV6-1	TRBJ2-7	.	TGTGCCGGCAGCGACCCGGGACTGAGCTATGTTCTGTACTTC	CAGSDPGLSYVLYF
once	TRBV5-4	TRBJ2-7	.	TGTGCCAGCAGCTTGGGGGCAGAGGGTGAGCAGTACTTC	CASSLGAEGEQYF
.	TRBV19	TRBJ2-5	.	TGTGCCAGTGCGGTCTACGAGCGAGGGAGAGAGACCCAGTACTTC	CASAVYERGRETQYF
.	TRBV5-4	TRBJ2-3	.	TGTGCCAGCAGCCAACCCCTATCAGGGGTTGTCACAGATACGCAGTATTTT	CASSQPLSGVVTDTQYF
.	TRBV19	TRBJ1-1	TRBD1	TGTGCCAGTAGTATACCGGGACAGATCATGAACACTGAAGCTTTCTTT	CASSIPGQIMNTEAFF
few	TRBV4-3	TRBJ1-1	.	TGCGCCAGCAGCCAAGATCCGGGTAACACTGAAGCTTTCTTT	CASSQDPGNTEAFF
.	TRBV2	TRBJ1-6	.	TGTGCCAGCAGTTCGGAGACCTCTTATAATTCACCCCTCCACTTT	CASSSETSYNSPLHF
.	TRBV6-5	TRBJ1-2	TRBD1	TGTGCCAGCAGTAATCAGGGGGCGAGTGGCTATGGCTACACCTTC	CASSNQGASGYGYTF
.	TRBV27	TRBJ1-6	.	TGTGCCAGCAGTTTAGTCGGCACCGACAGTGTCTCCTATAATTCACCCCTCCACTTT	CASSLVGTDSVSYNSPLHF
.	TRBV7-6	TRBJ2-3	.	TGTGCCAGCAGCCCCAGCGGGTTCACAGATACGCAGTATTTT	CASSPSGFTDTQYF
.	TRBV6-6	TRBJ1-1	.	TGTGCCAGCAGCCTTACCGGGGAGAACACTGAAGCTTTCTTT	CASSLTGENTEAFF
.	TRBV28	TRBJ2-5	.	TGTGCCAGCAGTTCCAACAGGGAGCAAGAGACCCAGTACTTC	CASSSNREQETQYF
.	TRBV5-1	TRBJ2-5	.	TGCGCCAGCAGCCGAGAGGCGTACCAAGAGACCCAGTACTTC	CASSREAYQETQYF
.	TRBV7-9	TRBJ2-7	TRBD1	TGTGCCAGCAGCACCCGAACCGGGACAGGGAACGAGCAGTACTTC	CASSTRTGTGNEQYF
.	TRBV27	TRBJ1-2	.	TGTGCCAGCAGGTCCACTCGGGTCTATGGCTACACCTTC	CASRSTRVYGYTF
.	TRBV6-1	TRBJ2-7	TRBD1	TGTGCCAGCAGTGAATTCGACAGGGGGCGTGTCAGGACCTACGAGCAGTACTTC	CASSEFDRGRVRTYEQYF
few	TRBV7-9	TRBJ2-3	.	TGTGCCAGCAGCTCCGGACAATCGGATACGCAGTATTTT	CASSSGQSDTQYF
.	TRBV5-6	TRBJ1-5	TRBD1	TGTGCCAGCAGCTTGCGGGACAGCGTAGGAGGTGCCCAGCATTTT	CASSLRDSVGGAQHF
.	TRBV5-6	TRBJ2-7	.	TGTGCCAGCAGCTTGGTCCCGGGGATCGGCGAGCAGTACTTC	CASSLVPGIGEQYF
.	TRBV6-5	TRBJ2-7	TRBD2	TGTGCCAGCAGAACTAGCGGGAGACCGACAGGGCAGTACTTC	CASRTSGRPTGQYF
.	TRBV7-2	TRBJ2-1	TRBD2	TGTGCCAGCAGCCCCAGAACGGCTAGCGGGATGGTCTATGAGCAGTTCTTC	CASSPRTASGMVYEQFF
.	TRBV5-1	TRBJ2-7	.	TGCGCCAGCAGCTTGGGATATGGAGAGGTCTACGAGCAGTACTTC	CASSLGYGEVYEQYF
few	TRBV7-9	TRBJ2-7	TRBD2	TGTTCCAGCAGCTCGGGACTAGCGGGAGCCTACGAGCAGTACTTC	CSSSSGLAGAYEQYF
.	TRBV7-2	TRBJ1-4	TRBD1	TGTGCCAGCAGCTTGGCGACAGGGGGAATTGAAAAACTGTTTTTT	CASSLATGGIEKLFF
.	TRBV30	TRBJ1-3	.	TGTGCCTGGAATGTACTTGGAAACACCATATATTTT	CAWNVLGNTIYF
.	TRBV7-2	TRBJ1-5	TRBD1	TGTGCCAGCAGCTTAGTGGGGGGACAGGGTTATCAGCCCCAGCATTTT	CASSLVGGQGYQPQHF
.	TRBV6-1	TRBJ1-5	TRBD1	TGTGCCACCAGAGGGACAGGTATTAGCAATCAGCCCCAGCATTTT	CATRGTGISNQPQHF